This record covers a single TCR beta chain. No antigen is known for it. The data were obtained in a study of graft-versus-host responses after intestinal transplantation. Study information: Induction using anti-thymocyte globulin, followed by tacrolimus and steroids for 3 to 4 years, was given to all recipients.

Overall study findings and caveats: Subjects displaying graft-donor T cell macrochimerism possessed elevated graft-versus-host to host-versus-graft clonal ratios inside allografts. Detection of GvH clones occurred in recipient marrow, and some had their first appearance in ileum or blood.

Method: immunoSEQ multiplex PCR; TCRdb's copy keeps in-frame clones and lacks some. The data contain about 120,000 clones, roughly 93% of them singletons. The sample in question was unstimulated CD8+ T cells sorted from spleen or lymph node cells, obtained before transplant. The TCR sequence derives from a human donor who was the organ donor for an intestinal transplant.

CDR3 coding DNA: TGTGCCAGCAGCCCAGATCGGACATCCTACGAGCAGTACTTC. It is translated as CASSPDRTSYEQYF. V and J are TRBV7-6 and TRBJ2-7; possible D gene TRBD1, 5 bases. From germline, CDR1 is SGHVS and CDR2 FNYEAQ. The CDR3 is made up of 14 amino acids. Trimming pared 5 bases from V and 1 base from J, leaving 12 bases between.